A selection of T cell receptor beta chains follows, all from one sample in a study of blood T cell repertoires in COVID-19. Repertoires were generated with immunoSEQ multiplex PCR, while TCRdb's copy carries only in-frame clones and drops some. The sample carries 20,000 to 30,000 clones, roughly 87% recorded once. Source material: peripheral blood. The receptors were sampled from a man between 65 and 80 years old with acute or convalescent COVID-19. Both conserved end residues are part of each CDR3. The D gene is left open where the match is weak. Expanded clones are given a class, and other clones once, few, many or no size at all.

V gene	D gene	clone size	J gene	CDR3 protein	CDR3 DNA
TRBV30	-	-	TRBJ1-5	CAWNREGQPQHF	TGTGCCTGGAACAGGGAAGGTCAGCCCCAGCATTTT
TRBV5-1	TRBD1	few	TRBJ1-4	CASSFITGGGEKLFF	TGCGCCAGCAGCTTTATTACAGGGGGTGGTGAAAAACTGTTTTTT
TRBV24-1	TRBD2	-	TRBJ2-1	CATSDASGTNNEQFF	TGTGCCACCAGTGATGCCAGCGGGACCAACAATGAGCAGTTCTTC
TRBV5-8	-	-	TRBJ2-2	CASSLGGRGTGELFF	TGTGCCAGCAGCTTGGGGGGGCGCGGCACCGGGGAGCTGTTTTTT
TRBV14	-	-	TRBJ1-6	CASRLVVSSYNSPLHF	TGTGCCAGCAGATTGGTGGTGAGCTCCTATAATTCACCCCTCCACTTT
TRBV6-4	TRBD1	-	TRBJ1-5	CASSPGTGPNQPQHF	TGTGCCAGCAGTCCCGGGACAGGGCCAAATCAGCCCCAGCATTTT
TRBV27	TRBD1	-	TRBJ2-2	CASSLNDRVTGELFF	TGTGCCAGCAGTTTAAATGACAGGGTGACCGGGGAGCTGTTTTTT
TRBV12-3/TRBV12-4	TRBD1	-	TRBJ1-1	CASTTGEVTEAFF	TGTGCCAGCACCACAGGGGAGGTCACTGAAGCTTTCTTT
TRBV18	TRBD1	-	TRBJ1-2	CASTIRKQGDGYTF	TGTGCCAGCACGATCCGGAAGCAGGGGGACGGCTACACCTTC
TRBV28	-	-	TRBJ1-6	CASTGYNSPLHF	TGTGCCAGCACCGGCTATAATTCACCCCTCCACTTT
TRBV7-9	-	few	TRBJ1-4	CASSLARGQTNEKLFF	TGTGCCAGCAGCTTAGCGCGTGGGCAGACTAATGAAAAACTGTTTTTT
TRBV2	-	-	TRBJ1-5	CASSGEGRGNQPQHF	TGTGCCAGCAGTGGAGAGGGTAGGGGCAATCAGCCCCAGCATTTT
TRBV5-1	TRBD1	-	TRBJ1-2	CASSLDGQGYGYTF	TGCGCCAGCAGCTTGGATGGACAGGGCTATGGCTACACCTTC
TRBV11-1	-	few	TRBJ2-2	CASSKTITGELFF	TGTGCCAGCAGCAAGACAATTACCGGGGAGCTGTTTTTT
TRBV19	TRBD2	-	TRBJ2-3	CASMERGGPDTQYF	TGTGCCAGTATGGAGCGGGGGGGCCCAGATACGCAGTATTTT
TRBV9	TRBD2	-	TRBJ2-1	CASSVVSGSNEQFF	TGTGCCAGCAGCGTAGTTAGCGGGAGCAATGAGCAGTTCTTC
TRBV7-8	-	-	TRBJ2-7	CASSLIGMGFDVRNEQYF	TGTGCCAGCAGCTTAATCGGGATGGGCTTTGACGTCAGAAACGAGCAGTACTTC
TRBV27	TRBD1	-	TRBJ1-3	CARLTGAGNTIYF	TGTGCCAGACTGACAGGGGCCGGAAACACCATATATTTT
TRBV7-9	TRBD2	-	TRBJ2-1	CASSSEGLAGYQFF	TGTGCCAGCAGCTCAGAAGGGCTAGCGGGGTATCAATTCTTC
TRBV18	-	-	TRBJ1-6	CASSALGTRGGSPLHF	TGTGCCAGCTCCGCCCTCGGGACACGAGGTGGTTCACCCCTCCACTTT
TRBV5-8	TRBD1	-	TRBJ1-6	CASSPRTGVYNSPLHF	TGTGCCAGCAGCCCCCGGACAGGGGTTTATAATTCACCCCTCCACTTT
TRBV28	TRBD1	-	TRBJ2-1	CASSLWTGGYNNEQFF	TGTGCCAGCAGTCTGTGGACAGGGGGTTATAACAATGAGCAGTTCTTC
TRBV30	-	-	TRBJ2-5	CAWSQVGETQYF	TGTGCCTGGAGTCAGGTAGGAGAGACCCAGTACTTC
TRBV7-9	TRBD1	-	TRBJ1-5	CASSSARTGGVNQPQHF	TGTGCCAGCAGCTCGGCCAGAACAGGGGGGGTAAATCAGCCCCAGCATTTT